One and the same sample provided the 4 T cell receptor beta chains below, sequenced in a study of blood T cell repertoires in COVID-19 (TCRdb year 2020). Library method: the immunoSEQ multiplex PCR assay. TCRdb retrieved this table from immuneACCESS and kept in-frame rearrangements only. Not all clones are present; in checked studies, unresolved V genes account for under half, and no reason is known for the remainder. In this sample the table shows more than 85,000 clones, under 75% of which occur a single time. The ten most abundant clones make up roughly 7.5% of the sample. The sample taken for sequencing was peripheral blood. The receptors derive from a woman aged 55-69 years with acute or convalescent COVID-19.

The rearrangement joins TRBV12-5 to TRBJ1-6, with D tentatively TRBD1 (5 bases). Per germline, CDR1 LGHNT and CDR2 FRNRAP. This CDR3 comprises 14 residues. V lost 6 bases, J lost 10 bases, and 16 bases lay in between. CDR3 sequence reads: CASGLREVRSPLHF. CDR3 nucleotides: TGTGCTAGTGGGCTCAGGGAGGTTCGATCACCCCTCCACTTT.

The CDR3 is CASSLDRVPVEAFF. The CDR3 nucleotides are TGTGCCAGCAGCTTAGATCGGGTACCAGTTGAAGCTTTCTTT. This chain joins TRBV11-2 and TRBJ1-1; D not resolved. CDR3 length: 14 amino acids. Trimming took off 0 bases at V and 7 bases at J, with 12 bases between the two ends. CDR1 SGHAT and CDR2 FQNNGV come from the germline V gene.

Many counts were recorded for this clone. The chain employs TRBV2 and TRBJ1-2, with D unclear. Germline CDR1 and CDR2: SNHLY and FYNNEI. This CDR3 region has 12 residues. V shed 6 bases and J shed 7 bases, with 12 bases lying between them. Written as DNA, the CDR3 is TGTGCCAGCAGGGGAGACCGCGGTGGCTACACCTTC. Translation: CASRGDRGGYTF.

The V gene is TRBV7-3, the J gene TRBJ1-5; a weak D match, TRBD1 (5 bases). The CDR3 covers 16 residues. Trimming pared 5 bases from V and 6 bases from J, leaving 20 bases between. Germline V CDR1 and CDR2: SGHTA, FQGTGA. The CDR3 region is CASSRMGDSRSQPQHF. CDR3 bases: TGTGCCAGCAGCCGGATGGGGGACTCGAGGAGTCAGCCCCAGCATTTT.